This TCR beta chain appears in the sequencing data of a study of radiation and T cells in renal cell carcinoma. Study conclusions and caveats: Intratumoral heterogeneity was not captured in these approximately 1 g regions. Dominant CDR3 motifs occupied more repertoire in irradiated than control tumors.

A note on this clone: Its antigen is undetermined.

Clones were sequenced by immunoSEQ multiplex PCR, and TCRdb holds only the in-frame ones, with some missing. The sample carries 20,000 or so clones, 47% recorded once. The treatment: 15 Gy SBRT to primary tumor, nephrectomy 4 weeks later. Germline V gives CDR1 LGHNA, CDR2 YSLEER. The CDR3 sequence is 18 residues long. Trimming left V 0 bases short and J 5 bases short, with 19 bases between. The source was tumor tissue, collected from a patient whose treatment included radiotherapy and nephrectomy. This TCR was sampled from a woman aged 50 to 60 with renal cell carcinoma. V is TRBV4-3 and J is TRBJ2-2; possibly TRBD2 for D (6 bases). CDR3 coding DNA: TGCGCCAGCAGCCAAGAGGGCTATGGGCGGGGTGGTACCGGGGAGCTGTTTTTT. Residues: CASSQEGYGRGGTGELFF.